The clone carrying this TCR beta chain was seen only a few times. The data were obtained in a study of blood T cell repertoires in COVID-19. Study in general: PBMCs, B-cell-depleted T cells, or T cells provided the cDNA or gDNA that made up the material.

Patients of the Seattle cohort, enrolled during active infection, were followed longitudinally. The CDR3 length is 17 residues. From germline, CDR1 is SGHVS and CDR2 FQNEAQ. V shed 5 bases, J shed 6 bases, and the junction held 14 bases outside the gene matches. Only in-frame clones appear in the TCRdb table, and some are missing; sequencing was by immunoSEQ multiplex PCR. The repertoire holds a few hundred thousand clones, with 70% to 85% as singletons. This chain joins TRBV7-8 and TRBJ2-7, with TRBD2 matching 12 bases. This TCR came from a human donor with COVID-19, enrolled during active disease. The donor label of this sample is uncertain. Sequencing was carried out using peripheral blood. CDR3: CASSRGVRTSGIPEQYF. The CDR3 nucleotides read TGTGCCAGCAGCCGCGGGGTCCGGACTAGCGGGATCCCCGAGCAGTACTTC.